The 22 T cell receptor beta chains below come from one sample, sequenced in a study of cytomegalovirus exposure and HLA in healthy donors. Repertoires were generated with immunoSEQ multiplex PCR, while TCRdb's copy carries only in-frame clones and drops some. The profile shows roughly 57,000 clones, 93% of them singletons. The sequencing input was PBMCs. These receptors were taken from a young woman in good health and CMV-seropositive.

V gene TRBV6-5 combines with J gene TRBJ1-2; D is possibly TRBD1 (5 bases). V dropped 6 bases and J dropped 4 bases, with 9 bases sitting between them. The CDR3 sequence is 12 residues long. Germline V gene data show CDR1 as MNHEY and CDR2 as SVGAGI. In DNA, the CDR3 is TGTGCCAGCAGAGACAGCCTCTATGGCTACACCTTC. This encodes CASRDSLYGYTF.

This clone was found once. The V call is TRBV7-6, the J call TRBJ2-2, with 8 bases aligning to TRBD1. Germline values: CDR1 SGHVS, CDR2 FNYEAQ. J gave up 6 bases and V 2 bases, and 8 bases lay outside the gene matches. CDR3 length: 16 amino acids. In DNA, the CDR3 is TGTGCCAGCAGCTTAACCCAGGGGGCCAACGCCGGGGAGCTGTTTTTT. Encoded protein: CASSLTQGANAGELFF.

The rearrangement uses TRBV5-1 and TRBJ2-1, with 7 bases that match TRBD2. Germline V gene data show CDR1 as SGHRS and CDR2 as YFSETQ. The CDR3 is made up of 14 amino acids. The ends lost 3 bases at V and 8 bases at J; junction bases unmatched: 8. The CDR3 coding sequence is TGCGCCAGCAGCTACCGGGGGGTTTGGGATGAGCAGTTCTTC. Residues: CASSYRGVWDEQFF.

The rearrangement links TRBV7-9 to TRBJ2-3, with TRBD1 matching 8 bases. The CDR3 extends over 14 amino acids. The trim removed 8 bases at V and 2 bases at J, leaving 6 bases unmatched. The V gene's germline CDR1 is SEHNR and CDR2 FQNEAQ (reference sequence). The CDR3 DNA follows: TGTGCCAGCTCAAAGACAGGGGCCACAGATACGCAGTATTTT. Encoded protein: CASSKTGATDTQYF.

The J gene is TRBJ2-1, the V gene TRBV9; D not resolved. Trimming shortened V by 4 bases and J by 3 bases, and 20 bases separated the two germline ends. Germline V CDR1 and CDR2: SGDLS, YYNGEE. CDR3 size: 17 residues. The CDR3, as DNA: TGTGCCAGCAGCCCAACAACGGTCCGACTGAACTACAATGAGCAGTTCTTC. Translated: CASSPTTVRLNYNEQFF.

The CDR3 region is CASSPTGTGSGGYTF. CDR3 coding DNA: TGTGCCAGCAGTCCGACCGGGACAGGGTCGGGTGGCTACACCTTC. V gene TRBV27 combines with J gene TRBJ1-2; 9 bases line up with TRBD1. V lost 5 bases, J lost 7 bases, and 11 bases stayed unmatched. The CDR3 covers 15 residues. Looked up from germline, CDR1 is MNHEY and CDR2 is SMNVEV (reference sequence).

The chain recombines TRBV27 with TRBJ1-4, with D uncertain. The length of the CDR3 is 17 residues. Deletions cut 0 bases from V and 3 bases from J, with 14 bases between. The V gene's germline CDR1 is MNHEY and CDR2 SMNVEV (reference sequence). The CDR3 region is CASSLSIQRTPNEKLFF. The CDR3 coding sequence is TGTGCCAGCAGTTTATCCATTCAGCGTACCCCTAATGAAAAACTGTTTTTT. Supplemented by reference TRBV27 and TRBJ1-4, the full variable domain reads EAQVTQNPRYLITVTGKKLTVTCSQNMNHEYMSWYRQDPGLGLRQIYYSMNVEVTDKGDVPEGYKVSRKEKRNFPLILESPSPNQTSLYFCASSLSIQRTPNEKLFFGSGTQLSVL.

J is TRBJ1-5 and V is TRBV19; perhaps TRBD1 as D (6 bases). There are 15 residues in the CDR3. CDR1 and CDR2 (germline): LNHDA, SQIVND (reference sequence). Trimming left V 6 bases short and J 5 bases short, with 17 bases between. CDR3 sequence (DNA): TGTGCCAGTAGATACCAGGGACAAGCCTATCAGCCCCAGCATTTT. It yields the protein CASRYQGQAYQPQHF.

The chain employs TRBV10-1 and TRBJ1-2; D call uncertain. The germline CDR1 and CDR2 sequences are WNHNN and SYGVQD (reference sequence). V was shortened by 4 bases and J by 3 bases, with 9 bases between the two germline ends. CDR3 length: 13 amino acids. CDR3 sequence reads: CASSVDSDYGYTF. DNA for the CDR3: TGCGCCAGCAGTGTTGACTCAGACTATGGCTACACCTTC.

The chain recombines TRBV5-4 with TRBJ1-2, with a weak D call TRBD1 (5 bases). Germline assignment: CDR1 SGHNT and CDR2 YYREEE (reference sequence). The CDR3 has 14 residues. The germline V and J ends were trimmed by 5 bases and 2 bases, with 13 bases remaining between them. DNA for the CDR3: TGTGCCAGCAGTTCTGGCAACAGGAACTATGGCTACACCTTC. Its protein product is CASSSGNRNYGYTF.

V is TRBV7-2 and J is TRBJ2-3, with 8 bases fitting TRBD2. Trimming took 6 bases from V and 4 from J; bases not matched to a gene: 6. The CDR3 consists of 14 residues. Germline lookup yields CDR1 SGHTA and CDR2 FQGNSA. The CDR3 DNA is TGTGCCAGCAGTGCCGGCGGGGGGCCAGATACGCAGTATTTT. Protein: CASSAGGGPDTQYF. The full variable domain, in which reference TRBV7-2 and TRBJ2-3 provide the parts outside the CDR3, is GAGVSQSPSNKVTEKGKDVELRCDPISGHTALYWYRQSLGQGLEFLIYFQGNSAPDKSGLPSDRFSAERTGGSVSTLTIQRTQQEDSAVYLCASSAGGGPDTQYFGPGTRLTVL.

The chain uses TRBV30 and TRBJ1-2; no clear D gene. Trimming cost V 0 bases and J 8 bases, with 16 bases left between them. In germline, CDR1 is GTSNPN, CDR2 SVGIG (reference sequence). The CDR3 totals 14 residues. The CDR3 reads CAWSVLLPGSGYTF. The CDR3, as DNA: TGTGCCTGGAGTGTACTTTTACCCGGGTCGGGCTACACCTTC.

The chain employs TRBV4-3 and TRBJ1-3; the D gene is possibly TRBD1 (5 bases). The CDR3 totals 16 residues. Germline V gives CDR1 LGHNA, CDR2 YSLEER. V was pared by 0 bases and J by 0 bases, with 9 bases between. In DNA, the CDR3 is TGCGCCAGCAGCCAAGATAGACAGCTCTCTGGAAACACCATATATTTT. Its translation: CASSQDRQLSGNTIYF.

The chain carries TRBV6-1 and TRBJ2-7; TRBD1 matches at 9 bases. V shed 6 bases and J 6 bases; nucleotides not matched to a gene: 12. The length of the CDR3 is 15 residues. Germline loops: CDR1 MNHNS, CDR2 SASEGT. The CDR3 region is CASREPGTGLIEQYF. CDR3 in DNA: TGTGCCAGCAGGGAGCCCGGGACAGGGCTAATCGAGCAGTACTTC.

This chain uses TRBV27 with TRBJ2-2; a possible D gene is TRBD1 (7 bases). This CDR3 is 14 amino acids long. In germline, CDR1 is MNHEY, CDR2 SMNVEV (reference sequence). Deletions cut 6 bases from V and 8 bases from J, with 16 bases between. In nucleotides, the CDR3 is TGTGCCAGCAGCCGGGGGACAGTCATGGGGGAGCTGTTTTTT. Its protein product is CASSRGTVMGELFF.

The chain is built from TRBV10-2 and TRBJ1-2; D perhaps matches TRBD1 (5 bases). V was cut by 8 bases and J by 6 bases, with 22 bases left in between. The CDR3 extends over 15 amino acids. CDR1 and CDR2 (germline): WSHSY, SAAADI. CDR3 sequence reads: CASGLKTPGVDGYTF. Written as DNA, the CDR3 is TGCGCCAGCGGACTAAAGACCCCGGGGGTCGATGGCTACACCTTC.

Here the CDR3 reads CASRDIGPGGYTF. CDR3 sequence (DNA): TGTGCCAGCAGAGACATCGGCCCTGGGGGCTACACCTTC. V is TRBV27 and J is TRBJ1-2; D is unclear. This CDR3 is built from 13 residues. Germline CDR1 MNHEY, CDR2 SMNVEV (reference sequence). Trimming shortened V by 6 bases and J by 8 bases, and 16 bases separated the two germline ends.

The rearrangement joins TRBV9 to TRBJ2-3; 7 bases fit TRBD2. This CDR3 is 12 amino acids long. CDR1 is SGDLS, CDR2 YYNGEE, per germline. Unmatched junction bases numbered 1, after V lost 7 bases and J lost 2 bases. CDR3 in amino acids: CASGRDTDTQYF. As DNA, the CDR3 is TGTGCCAGCGGGAGGGACACAGATACGCAGTATTTT.

The chain joins TRBV6-5 to TRBJ2-7; D not resolved. V lost 3 bases, J lost 2 bases, and 11 bases lay in between. Germline CDR1 reads MNHEY; CDR2 reads SVGAGI. The CDR3 loop spans 14 amino acids. This CDR3 is CASSYVAFAYEQYF. In nucleotides, the CDR3 is TGTGCCAGCAGTTATGTCGCGTTCGCCTACGAGCAGTACTTC.

The chain joins TRBV7-9 to TRBJ2-1; 7 bases align to TRBD2. Trimming removed 6 bases from V and 0 bases from J; junction bases left unmatched: 8. The CDR3 is 16 amino acids. Germline V gene data show CDR1 as SEHNR and CDR2 as FQNEAQ (reference sequence). The CDR3 loop is CASSFPGGGSYNEQFF. The CDR3 region has the DNA TGTGCCAGCAGTTTCCCTGGCGGGGGCTCCTACAATGAGCAGTTCTTC.

J is TRBJ1-1 and V is TRBV2; D ambiguous. CDR1 is SNHLY and CDR2 is FYNNEI in the germline V gene. Trimming cost V 5 bases and J 5 bases, with 3 bases left between them. The CDR3 totals 10 residues. Written as DNA, the CDR3 is TGTGCCAGCAGTTATACTGAAGCTTTCTTT. This sequence encodes CASSYTEAFF.

The V call is TRBV2, the J call TRBJ2-2, with 8 bases aligning to TRBD2. Germline V gene lookup returns CDR1 SNHLY and CDR2 FYNNEI. The CDR3 extends over 16 amino acids. V trimming: 5 bases; J trimming: 2 bases; junction bases outside the gene matches: 7. CDR3 nucleotides: TGTGCCAGCAGTATTTCGGCGGGGGGCAACACCGGGGAGCTGTTTTTT. It is translated as CASSISAGGNTGELFF.